The T cell receptor (beta chain) described here comes from a study of CD8 T cells in ankylosing spondylitis. Study results and caveats: Reportedly, matched ankylosing spondylitis synovial fluid was significantly enriched for disease-linked clones. Among TCR beta sequences, a motif of several highly homologous variants appeared characteristic of ankylosing spondylitis blood. Some motif variants had been reported before (in reactive arthritis synovial fluid and blood). Disease-linked clones were CD8+ and relatively rare in peripheral blood.

This clonotype has a count of ten or more. Its antigen is undetermined. The germline V and J ends were trimmed by 3 bases and 5 bases, with 21 bases remaining between them. The CDR3 sequence is 16 residues long. CDR1 is DFQATT, CDR2 SNEGSKA, per germline (reference sequence). A quantitative 5'-RACE method, one with molecular barcodes, was used to make TCR beta libraries. Each CDR3 protein gets one entry after TCRdb re-called the 5' RACE reads with MiXCR. This table holds some 220,000 distinct CDR3 sequences, 5.5% to 7.5% found once. V is TRBV20-1 and J is TRBJ2-3; no clear D gene. Sequenced sample: blood, either unsorted or a sorted T cell fraction (not recorded which). This sequence was found in a male donor with ankylosing spondylitis. CDR3 DNA: TGCAGTGCTAGGGACCTTTTGGGTTCTGGACGAGATACGCAGTATTTT. Its translation: CSARDLLGSGRDTQYF.